This T cell receptor (beta chain) was found in a study of T cell repertoires in cytomegalovirus infection. Study overall: The study used recently identified HLA-C-restricted and well-studied HLA-B-restricted CMV epitopes. Based on public TCR beta signatures, there were indications of CMV infection and of a matching HLA type. General observations from the study: Summed frequency of shared TCR beta families picked out CMV carriers who also had the relevant HLA. Predominance within the ex vivo response was attributable to HLA-C-restricted CMV-specific TCR beta clonotypes.

This clonotype turned up a few times. Antigen specificity is unknown. One entry per CDR3 protein results from TCRdb running MiXCR on the reads. Here the sample spans about 400,000 distinct CDR3 sequences, roughly 34% being singletons. There are 14 residues in the CDR3. J gave up 2 bases and V 8 bases, and 8 bases lay outside the gene matches. Looked up from germline, CDR1 is MDHEN and CDR2 is SYDVKM. This chain connects TRBV28 to TRBJ2-7; TRBD1 matches 8 bases. Sequencing used cultured PBMCs, obtained from culture after CMV antigen stimulation. This TCR derives from a human donor in good health (CMV status not recorded). Some clones in this sample may be carry-over from other donors' samples. This CDR3 is CASYRTGKPYEQYF. The CDR3 DNA reads as TGTGCCAGCTACCGGACAGGGAAACCCTACGAGCAGTACTTC.